This T cell receptor beta chain was sequenced for a study of blood T cell repertoires in COVID-19. Study background: Collection of acute and convalescent COVID-19 samples took place in the United States, Italy and Spain. PBMCs, B-cell-depleted T cells, or T cells provided the cDNA or gDNA that made up the material.

Original processing notes: From reference gene primer amplification, estimates of nucleated cell counts were derived. Only in-frame clones appear in the TCRdb table, and some are missing; sequencing was by immunoSEQ multiplex PCR. The V and J calls and clone size come from that table; D and trimming were worked out from the DNA. The sample contains 35,000 to 55,000 clones, approximately 85% of which appear only once. The germline CDR1 and CDR2 sequences are LNHNV and YYDKDF (reference sequence). V lost 5 bases and J 5 bases, leaving 10 bases between the germline ends. The CDR3 has 13 amino acids. Sequences were obtained from peripheral blood. The TCR was taken from a human donor in a cohort sampled during active COVID-19. The gene calls are TRBV15 and TRBJ1-5; no reliable D call. CDR3 in amino acids: CATSPTLDQPQHF. The CDR3 bases are TGTGCCACCAGCCCGACATTAGATCAGCCCCAGCATTTT.